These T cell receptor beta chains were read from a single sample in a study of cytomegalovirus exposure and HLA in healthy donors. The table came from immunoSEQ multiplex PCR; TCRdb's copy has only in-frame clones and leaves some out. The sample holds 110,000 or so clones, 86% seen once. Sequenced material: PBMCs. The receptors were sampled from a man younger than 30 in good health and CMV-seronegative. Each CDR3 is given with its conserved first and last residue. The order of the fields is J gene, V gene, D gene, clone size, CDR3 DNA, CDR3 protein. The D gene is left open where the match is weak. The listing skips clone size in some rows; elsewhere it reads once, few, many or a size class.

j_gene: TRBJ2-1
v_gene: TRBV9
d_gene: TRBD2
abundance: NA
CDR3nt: TGTGCCAGCAGCGTTCGGACTAGCGGGAATAATGAGCAGTTCTTC
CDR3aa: CASSVRTSGNNEQFF

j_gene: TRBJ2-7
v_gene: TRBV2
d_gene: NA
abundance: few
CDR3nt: TGTGCCAGCATGGGCAGGTCTGGAGAGCAGTACTTC
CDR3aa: CASMGRSGEQYF

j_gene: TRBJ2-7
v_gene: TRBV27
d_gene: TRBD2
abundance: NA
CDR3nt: TGTGCCAGCAGTTTATCTAGCGGGGGGCTCCTCGAGCAGTACTTC
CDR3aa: CASSLSSGGLLEQYF

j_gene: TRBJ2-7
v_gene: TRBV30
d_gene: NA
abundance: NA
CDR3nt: TGTGCCTGGAGTGTAGGCTCGGGACTGAGCTACGAGCAGTACTTC
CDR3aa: CAWSVGSGLSYEQYF

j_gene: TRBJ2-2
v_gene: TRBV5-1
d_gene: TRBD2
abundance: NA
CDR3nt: TGCGCCAGCAGCACTAGCGGGAGGCGGCGAACCGGGGAGCTGTTTTTT
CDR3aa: CASSTSGRRRTGELFF

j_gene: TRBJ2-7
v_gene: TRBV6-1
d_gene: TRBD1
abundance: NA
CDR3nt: TGTGCCAGCAGTAAAACCGGGACAGGGGCTTACGAGCAGTACTTC
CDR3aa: CASSKTGTGAYEQYF

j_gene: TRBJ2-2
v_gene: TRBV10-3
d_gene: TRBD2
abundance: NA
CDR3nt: TGTGCCATCAGTGAGCCCGGACTAGCGGGCAACACCGGGGAGCTGTTTTTT
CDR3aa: CAISEPGLAGNTGELFF

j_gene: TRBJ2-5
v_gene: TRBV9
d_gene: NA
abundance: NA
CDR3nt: TGTGCCAGCAGCGTGCGGGGAGAGACCCAGTACTTC
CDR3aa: CASSVRGETQYF

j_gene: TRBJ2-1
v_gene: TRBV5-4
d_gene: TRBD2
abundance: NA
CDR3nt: TGTGCCAGCAGCTTGAGGCGGGAGCGAGACAATGAGCAGTTCTTC
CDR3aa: CASSLRRERDNEQFF

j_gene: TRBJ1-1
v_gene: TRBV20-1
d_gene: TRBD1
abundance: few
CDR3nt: TGCAGTGCTCCCAGGGGGATAGAAGCTTTCTTT
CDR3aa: CSAPRGIEAFF

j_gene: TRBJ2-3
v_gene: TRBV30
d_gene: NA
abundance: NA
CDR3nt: TGTGCCTGGAGTGGGGGACATTCCACAGATACGCAGTATTTT
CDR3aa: CAWSGGHSTDTQYF

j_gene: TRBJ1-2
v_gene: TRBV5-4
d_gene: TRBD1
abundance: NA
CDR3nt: TGTGCCAGCAGCTCCCTGGGACAGAACTATGGCTACACCTTC
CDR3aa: CASSSLGQNYGYTF

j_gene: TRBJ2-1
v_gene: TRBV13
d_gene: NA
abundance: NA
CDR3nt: TGTGCCAGCAGCCCCCGGTTTATGGATGAGCAGTTCTTC
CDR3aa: CASSPRFMDEQFF

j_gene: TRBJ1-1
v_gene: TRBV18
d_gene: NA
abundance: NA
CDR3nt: TGTGCCAGCTCACCACAAGTCCAGGGCGCTGAAGCTTTCTTT
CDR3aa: CASSPQVQGAEAFF

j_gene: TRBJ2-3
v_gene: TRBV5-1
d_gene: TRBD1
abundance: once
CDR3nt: TGCGCCAGCAGCCCCGGGACAGGGTACACAGATACGCAGTATTTT
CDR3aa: CASSPGTGYTDTQYF

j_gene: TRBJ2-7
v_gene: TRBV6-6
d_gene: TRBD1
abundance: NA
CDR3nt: TGTGCCAGCAGTTACCCCAGGGGGCACGAGCAGTACTTC
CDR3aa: CASSYPRGHEQYF

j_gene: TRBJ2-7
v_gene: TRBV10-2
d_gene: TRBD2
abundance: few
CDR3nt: TGCGCCAGCAGTGAAAGGACTAGCGGACCCTCCTACGAGCAGTACTTC
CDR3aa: CASSERTSGPSYEQYF

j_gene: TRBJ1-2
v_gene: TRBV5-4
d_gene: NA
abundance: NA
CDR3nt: TGTGCCAGCAGCTTGGACTCAAACTATGGCTACACCTTC
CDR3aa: CASSLDSNYGYTF

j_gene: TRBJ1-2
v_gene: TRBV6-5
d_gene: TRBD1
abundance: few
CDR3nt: TGTGCCAGCAGTTTTACAGGGGGCGTTGGCTATGGCTACACCTTC
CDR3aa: CASSFTGGVGYGYTF

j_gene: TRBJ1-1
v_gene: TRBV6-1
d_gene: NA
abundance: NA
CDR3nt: TGTGCCAGCAGTGAAGATGGCGGGACTGAAGCTTTCTTT
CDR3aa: CASSEDGGTEAFF

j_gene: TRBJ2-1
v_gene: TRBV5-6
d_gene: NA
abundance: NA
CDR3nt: TGTGCCAGCAGCCTCCCTCGGGGGGCGTACAATGAGCAGTTCTTC
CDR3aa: CASSLPRGAYNEQFF

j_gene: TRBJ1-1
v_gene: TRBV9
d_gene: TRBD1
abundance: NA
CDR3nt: TGTGCCAGCAGCACTACAGGGGGCAGGAGGAACACTGAAGCTTTCTTT
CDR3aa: CASSTTGGRRNTEAFF